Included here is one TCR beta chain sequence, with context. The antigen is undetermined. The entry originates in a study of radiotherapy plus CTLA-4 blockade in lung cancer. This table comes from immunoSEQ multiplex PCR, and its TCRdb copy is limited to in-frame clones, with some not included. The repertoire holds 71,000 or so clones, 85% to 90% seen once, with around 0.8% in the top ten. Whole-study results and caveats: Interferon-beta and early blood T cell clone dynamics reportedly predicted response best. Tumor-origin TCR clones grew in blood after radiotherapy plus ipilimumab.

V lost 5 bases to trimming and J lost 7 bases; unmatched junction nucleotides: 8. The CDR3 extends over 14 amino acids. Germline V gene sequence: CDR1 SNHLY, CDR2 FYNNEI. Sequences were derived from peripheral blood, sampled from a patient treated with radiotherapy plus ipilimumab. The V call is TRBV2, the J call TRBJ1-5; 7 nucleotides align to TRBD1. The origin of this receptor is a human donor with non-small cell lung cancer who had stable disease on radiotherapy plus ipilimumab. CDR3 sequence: CASSSHRGRQPQHF. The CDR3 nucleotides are TGTGCCAGCAGTTCCCACAGGGGCCGGCAGCCCCAGCATTTT. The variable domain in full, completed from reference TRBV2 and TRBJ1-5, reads EPEVTQTPSHQVTQMGQEVILRCVPISNHLYFYWYRQILGQKVEFLVSFYNNEISEKSEIFDDQFSVERPDGSNFTLKIRSTKLEDSAMYFCASSSHRGRQPQHFGDGTRLSIL.